The rows below give T cell receptor beta chains drawn from one sample of a study of T cell responses to AZD1222 COVID-19 vaccine. TCRdb's table, derived via immunoSEQ multiplex PCR, lists solely in-frame clones and lacks some. This table has roughly 86,000 clones, 80% to 90% appearing once. This specimen was peripheral blood, taken on day 0 of AZD1222 vaccination. These receptor sequences come from an adult in good health. Both conserved end residues are part of each CDR3. Fields, in order: D gene, V gene, clone size, J gene, CDR3 protein, CDR3 DNA. D genes are given only for firm matches. A row's size may be missing; if present it is once, few, many or a size class.

D gene: .
V gene: TRBV7-9
clone size: .
J gene: TRBJ1-2
CDR3 protein: CASSLEAVVGYGYTF
CDR3 DNA: TGTGCCAGCAGCTTAGAGGCCGTGGTGGGCTATGGCTACACCTTC

D gene: TRBD1
V gene: TRBV18
clone size: .
J gene: TRBJ2-4
CDR3 protein: CASSLPGQGPNIQYF
CDR3 DNA: TGTGCCAGCTCCCTTCCGGGACAGGGACCAAACATTCAGTACTTC

D gene: .
V gene: TRBV11-2
clone size: .
J gene: TRBJ1-2
CDR3 protein: CASSLSVVGGYTF
CDR3 DNA: TGTGCCAGCAGCTTATCGGTAGTGGGGGGCTACACCTTC

D gene: TRBD2
V gene: TRBV5-1
clone size: .
J gene: TRBJ2-1
CDR3 protein: CASSLGGLGDEQFF
CDR3 DNA: TGCGCCAGCAGCTTGGGGGGACTAGGAGATGAGCAGTTCTTC

D gene: TRBD1
V gene: TRBV29-1
clone size: .
J gene: TRBJ2-1
CDR3 protein: CSVRPGTGYHEQFF
CDR3 DNA: TGCAGCGTAAGACCCGGGACAGGGTACCATGAGCAGTTCTTC

D gene: .
V gene: TRBV9
clone size: once
J gene: TRBJ2-2
CDR3 protein: CASSVQTGTPNTGELFF
CDR3 DNA: TGTGCCAGCAGCGTCCAAACCGGGACACCGAACACCGGGGAGCTGTTTTTT

D gene: TRBD1
V gene: TRBV5-6
clone size: .
J gene: TRBJ1-4
CDR3 protein: CASSLVGRGHEKLFF
CDR3 DNA: TGTGCCAGCAGCTTGGTTGGCAGGGGGCACGAAAAACTGTTTTTT

D gene: .
V gene: TRBV28
clone size: .
J gene: TRBJ2-1
CDR3 protein: CATRTVSYNEQFF
CDR3 DNA: TGTGCCACCAGGACAGTCTCCTACAATGAGCAGTTCTTC

D gene: .
V gene: TRBV6-6
clone size: .
J gene: TRBJ2-3
CDR3 protein: CASSFGQTTDTQYF
CDR3 DNA: TGTGCCAGCAGTTTTGGACAGACCACAGATACGCAGTATTTT

D gene: .
V gene: TRBV5-6
clone size: .
J gene: TRBJ2-3
CDR3 protein: CASSLEPGRRGADTQYF
CDR3 DNA: TGTGCCAGCAGCTTGGAGCCGGGGCGCCGAGGAGCAGATACGCAGTATTTT

D gene: .
V gene: TRBV5-1
clone size: once
J gene: TRBJ2-7
CDR3 protein: CASSLYLSYEQYF
CDR3 DNA: TGCGCCAGCAGCTTGTACCTTTCCTACGAGCAGTACTTC

D gene: .
V gene: TRBV9
clone size: .
J gene: TRBJ2-2
CDR3 protein: CASSPTYTGELFF
CDR3 DNA: TGTGCCAGCAGCCCCACCTACACCGGGGAGCTGTTTTTT

D gene: TRBD1
V gene: TRBV15
clone size: .
J gene: TRBJ2-3
CDR3 protein: CATSRSGGLTDTQYF
CDR3 DNA: TGTGCCACCAGCAGATCAGGGGGCCTCACAGATACGCAGTATTTT

D gene: TRBD1
V gene: TRBV25-1
clone size: .
J gene: TRBJ1-2
CDR3 protein: CASSWIAGGYGYTF
CDR3 DNA: TGTGCCAGCAGTTGGATTGCAGGGGGCTATGGCTACACCTTC

D gene: .
V gene: TRBV20-1
clone size: .
J gene: TRBJ2-5
CDR3 protein: CSATDSRVVALKAETQYF
CDR3 DNA: TGCAGTGCTACTGATTCTCGGGTGGTAGCGCTAAAGGCGGAGACCCAGTACTTC

D gene: .
V gene: TRBV6-5
clone size: .
J gene: TRBJ1-1
CDR3 protein: CASRPRGNTEAFF
CDR3 DNA: TGTGCCAGCAGACCCCGGGGTAACACTGAAGCTTTCTTT

D gene: TRBD2
V gene: TRBV5-4
clone size: .
J gene: TRBJ2-7
CDR3 protein: CASRSSGDYEQYF
CDR3 DNA: TGTGCCAGCAGGTCTAGCGGGGACTACGAGCAGTACTTC

D gene: .
V gene: TRBV11-1
clone size: .
J gene: TRBJ2-7
CDR3 protein: CASSLASIDEQYF
CDR3 DNA: TGTGCCAGCAGCTTAGCTTCAATCGACGAGCAGTACTTC

D gene: TRBD1
V gene: TRBV18
clone size: .
J gene: TRBJ1-3
CDR3 protein: CASSRDRSGNTIYF
CDR3 DNA: TGTGCCAGCTCGCGGGACAGGTCTGGAAACACCATATATTTT

D gene: TRBD1
V gene: TRBV5-1
clone size: .
J gene: TRBJ1-5
CDR3 protein: CASGEGQGAFGQPQHF
CDR3 DNA: TGCGCCAGCGGAGAGGGACAGGGGGCTTTCGGTCAGCCCCAGCATTTT

D gene: .
V gene: TRBV28
clone size: few
J gene: TRBJ2-5
CDR3 protein: CASREDRAYQETQYF
CDR3 DNA: TGTGCCAGCAGGGAGGACAGAGCTTACCAAGAGACCCAGTACTTC

D gene: .
V gene: TRBV4-2
clone size: .
J gene: TRBJ1-4
CDR3 protein: CASSQVGGGPNEKLFF
CDR3 DNA: TGTGCCAGCAGCCAAGTCGGGGGGGGACCTAATGAAAAACTGTTTTTT

D gene: .
V gene: TRBV7-3
clone size: .
J gene: TRBJ2-3
CDR3 protein: CASSLTAGFTDTQYF
CDR3 DNA: TGTGCCAGCAGCTTAACAGCGGGCTTCACAGATACGCAGTATTTT

D gene: .
V gene: TRBV28
clone size: .
J gene: TRBJ1-2
CDR3 protein: CASSPRGYGYTF
CDR3 DNA: TGTGCCAGCAGTCCCAGGGGTTACGGCTACACCTTC

D gene: TRBD1
V gene: TRBV10-3
clone size: .
J gene: TRBJ1-6
CDR3 protein: CAISAKQGAVNSPLHF
CDR3 DNA: TGTGCCATCAGCGCAAAACAGGGGGCCGTTAATTCACCCCTCCACTTT

D gene: .
V gene: TRBV19
clone size: .
J gene: TRBJ1-1
CDR3 protein: CASSASSGLNTEAFF
CDR3 DNA: TGTGCCAGTAGTGCCTCTAGTGGATTGAACACTGAAGCTTTCTTT

D gene: .
V gene: TRBV7-9
clone size: .
J gene: TRBJ2-5
CDR3 protein: CASSFGRTASGTQYF
CDR3 DNA: TGTGCCAGCAGCTTCGGGAGAACAGCCTCCGGGACCCAGTACTTC

D gene: .
V gene: TRBV19
clone size: .
J gene: TRBJ2-6
CDR3 protein: CASRSGGVLSGANVLTF
CDR3 DNA: TGTGCCAGTAGGTCGGGCGGGGTCCTCTCTGGGGCCAACGTCCTGACTTTC

D gene: .
V gene: TRBV7-6
clone size: .
J gene: TRBJ2-2
CDR3 protein: CASSETSRGGELFF
CDR3 DNA: TGTGCCAGCAGTGAAACTAGCAGGGGCGGGGAGCTGTTTTTT

D gene: .
V gene: TRBV11-3
clone size: .
J gene: TRBJ2-7
CDR3 protein: CASSNRPGEQYF
CDR3 DNA: TGTGCCAGCAGCAATCGACCCGGCGAGCAGTACTTC

D gene: TRBD1
V gene: TRBV4-1
clone size: .
J gene: TRBJ1-5
CDR3 protein: CASSQGMARTGRNQPQHF
CDR3 DNA: TGCGCCAGCAGCCAAGGAATGGCTAGGACAGGGCGCAATCAGCCCCAGCATTTT

D gene: .
V gene: TRBV29-1
clone size: .
J gene: TRBJ1-1
CDR3 protein: CSVSLNTEAFF
CDR3 DNA: TGCAGCGTTTCGCTGAACACTGAAGCTTTCTTT

D gene: TRBD2
V gene: TRBV24-1
clone size: few
J gene: TRBJ2-3
CDR3 protein: CATSTSGSLDTQYF
CDR3 DNA: TGTGCCACCAGCACTAGCGGGAGTTTAGATACGCAGTATTTT

D gene: TRBD1
V gene: TRBV15
clone size: .
J gene: TRBJ1-5
CDR3 protein: CATSRDSTGMGQPQHF
CDR3 DNA: TGTGCCACCAGCAGAGATTCGACAGGGATGGGACAGCCCCAGCATTTT

D gene: .
V gene: TRBV28
clone size: .
J gene: TRBJ1-2
CDR3 protein: CASSLLGGSNYGYTF
CDR3 DNA: TGTGCCAGCAGTTTATTGGGGGGGTCTAACTATGGCTACACCTTC

D gene: TRBD1
V gene: TRBV18
clone size: .
J gene: TRBJ1-5
CDR3 protein: CASSRQGGQPQHF
CDR3 DNA: TGTGCCAGCTCACGACAGGGCGGACAGCCCCAGCATTTT

D gene: .
V gene: TRBV6-6
clone size: .
J gene: TRBJ1-2
CDR3 protein: CASTSGAYGYTF
CDR3 DNA: TGTGCCAGCACCAGCGGGGCTTATGGCTACACCTTC

D gene: TRBD1
V gene: TRBV5-5
clone size: once
J gene: TRBJ2-1
CDR3 protein: CASSLGQGIYNEQFF
CDR3 DNA: TGTGCCAGCAGCTTAGGACAGGGAATTTACAATGAGCAGTTCTTC

D gene: TRBD2
V gene: TRBV6-6
clone size: .
J gene: TRBJ2-7
CDR3 protein: CASSTPGGSSGQYF
CDR3 DNA: TGTGCCAGCAGTACCCCGGGCGGGAGTTCCGGGCAGTACTTC

D gene: TRBD2
V gene: TRBV6-1
clone size: .
J gene: TRBJ2-5
CDR3 protein: CASSDTSGTQETQYF
CDR3 DNA: TGTGCCAGCAGTGACACGAGCGGGACCCAAGAGACCCAGTACTTC

D gene: TRBD2
V gene: TRBV5-4
clone size: .
J gene: TRBJ2-7
CDR3 protein: CASSTRTSGNLNEQYF
CDR3 DNA: TGTGCCAGCAGCACCCGGACTAGTGGCAACCTTAACGAGCAGTACTTC

D gene: .
V gene: TRBV11-3
clone size: .
J gene: TRBJ1-6
CDR3 protein: CASSLTTGSPLHF
CDR3 DNA: TGTGCCAGCAGCTTAACGACTGGTTCACCCCTCCACTTT

D gene: .
V gene: TRBV5-1
clone size: .
J gene: TRBJ2-1
CDR3 protein: CASSLGVTIYNEQFF
CDR3 DNA: TGCGCCAGCAGCTTGGGCGTGACTATCTACAATGAGCAGTTCTTC

D gene: TRBD1
V gene: TRBV5-5
clone size: few
J gene: TRBJ2-7
CDR3 protein: CASSKGQEIDEQYF
CDR3 DNA: TGTGCCAGCAGCAAGGGACAGGAGATCGACGAGCAGTACTTC

D gene: TRBD2
V gene: TRBV19
clone size: medium-sized
J gene: TRBJ2-2
CDR3 protein: CASSPGTSFTGELFF
CDR3 DNA: TGTGCCAGTAGCCCCGGGACTAGCTTTACCGGGGAGCTGTTTTTT

D gene: TRBD2
V gene: TRBV4-1
clone size: .
J gene: TRBJ2-5
CDR3 protein: CASSQEGGLAATNIGAQYF
CDR3 DNA: TGCGCCAGCAGCCAAGAAGGAGGACTAGCGGCTACAAATATCGGGGCCCAGTACTTC

D gene: .
V gene: TRBV28
clone size: .
J gene: TRBJ2-7
CDR3 protein: CASSLPPPAEQYF
CDR3 DNA: TGTGCCAGCAGTTTACCCCCCCCGGCCGAGCAGTACTTC

D gene: TRBD2
V gene: TRBV19
clone size: once
J gene: TRBJ2-3
CDR3 protein: CASSISGRSTDTQYF
CDR3 DNA: TGTGCCAGTAGTATTAGCGGGAGGAGCACAGATACGCAGTATTTT

D gene: .
V gene: TRBV24-1
clone size: .
J gene: TRBJ2-1
CDR3 protein: CATSDVNVRPHDRNEQFF
CDR3 DNA: TGTGCCACCAGTGATGTTAATGTAAGACCCCACGATAGGAATGAGCAGTTCTTC

D gene: TRBD2
V gene: TRBV23-1
clone size: .
J gene: TRBJ2-7
CDR3 protein: CASSNWREKPYEQYF
CDR3 DNA: TGCGCCAGCAGTAACTGGCGGGAGAAGCCATACGAGCAGTACTTC

D gene: .
V gene: TRBV20-1
clone size: .
J gene: TRBJ2-5
CDR3 protein: CSASFRSQETQYF
CDR3 DNA: TGCAGTGCTAGTTTCAGATCCCAAGAGACCCAGTACTTC

D gene: .
V gene: TRBV6-2/TRBV6-3
clone size: .
J gene: TRBJ1-2
CDR3 protein: CASSAGSGPAGGYTF
CDR3 DNA: TGTGCCAGCAGTGCAGGTTCGGGTCCGGCGGGAGGCTACACCTTC

D gene: TRBD2
V gene: TRBV28
clone size: .
J gene: TRBJ2-3
CDR3 protein: CASSLLRPGLAGGSEDTQYF
CDR3 DNA: TGTGCCAGCAGTTTACTCAGACCGGGACTAGCGGGTGGGTCGGAAGATACGCAGTATTTT

D gene: .
V gene: TRBV2
clone size: .
J gene: TRBJ2-3
CDR3 protein: CASGLGTDTQYF
CDR3 DNA: TGTGCCAGCGGTCTGGGCACAGATACGCAGTATTTT

D gene: .
V gene: TRBV7-9
clone size: .
J gene: TRBJ1-6
CDR3 protein: CASSLGVGNSPLHF
CDR3 DNA: TGTGCCAGCAGCTTAGGGGTCGGTAATTCACCCCTCCACTTT

D gene: .
V gene: TRBV28
clone size: .
J gene: TRBJ2-3
CDR3 protein: CASSLRSDTQYF
CDR3 DNA: TGTGCCAGCAGTTTGCGTTCGGATACGCAGTATTTT

D gene: .
V gene: TRBV2
clone size: .
J gene: TRBJ2-2
CDR3 protein: CASGPGALGTGELFF
CDR3 DNA: TGTGCCAGCGGGCCGGGGGCGCTTGGGACCGGGGAGCTGTTTTTT

D gene: .
V gene: TRBV28
clone size: .
J gene: TRBJ1-2
CDR3 protein: CASSSLGVNYGYTF
CDR3 DNA: TGTGCCAGCAGCTCTCTAGGTGTTAACTATGGCTACACCTTC